The next 21 T cell receptor beta chains were all read from a single sample in a study of blood T cell repertoires in COVID-19. The method was immunoSEQ multiplex PCR; TCRdb's version includes in-frame clones alone and lacks a portion of them. The sample holds 45,000 to 60,000 clones; just under 80% are singletons and the top ten take about 15%. Sequencing used peripheral blood. The source is a human donor with active or convalescent COVID-19. The donor label of this sample is uncertain.

The chain carries TRBV7-2 and TRBJ2-5, with D tentatively TRBD1 (6 bases). From germline, CDR1 is SGHTA and CDR2 FQGNSA. Trimming stripped 6 bases from V and 1 base from J, with 12 bases between. The CDR3 extends over 14 amino acids. The CDR3 bases are TGTGCCAGCAGTCGAGGACAGATCCAAGAGACCCAGTACTTC. This codes for CASSRGQIQETQYF.

V and J are TRBV6-1 and TRBJ1-2; no reliable D call. The CDR3 covers 15 residues. V was pared by 0 bases and J by 6 bases, with 14 bases between. CDR1 and CDR2 from the germline V gene are MNHNS and SASEGT. CDR3 amino acids: CASSEAVNKLNGYTF. The CDR3 DNA reads as TGTGCCAGCAGTGAAGCGGTGAACAAACTAAATGGCTACACCTTC.

This clone was detected only a few times. The rearrangement joins TRBV5-5 to TRBJ2-3, with TRBD1 matching 7 bases. There are 16 residues in the CDR3. The junction had 7 bases not matched to a gene; V was cut back by 0 bases and J by 3 bases. Germline CDR1 and CDR2: SGHKS and YYEKEE (reference sequence). The CDR3 here is CASSLVRGTLTDTQYF. The DNA of the CDR3 is TGTGCCAGCAGCTTGGTCAGGGGGACCCTAACAGATACGCAGTATTTT.

This clone was detected once. V gene TRBV18 combines with J gene TRBJ2-7, with D tentatively TRBD1 (5 bases). Trimming pared 5 bases from V and 3 bases from J, leaving 14 bases between. Germline-derived CDR1 and CDR2 are KGHSH and LQKENI. This CDR3 spans 14 amino acids. The CDR3 protein is CASSSSTDNYEQYF. The CDR3 nucleotides read TGTGCCAGCTCATCCTCGACAGATAACTACGAGCAGTACTTC.

The chain recombines TRBV5-8 with TRBJ2-7; TRBD1 agrees at 8 bases. Germline trimming cut 2 bases from V and 7 bases from J; bases unmatched to any gene: 5. Germline assignment: CDR1 SGHTS and CDR2 YDEGEE. CDR3 length equals 13 residues. As DNA, the CDR3 is TGTGCCAGCAGCTTCCAGGGGGCCCTAGAGCAGTACTTC. Translation: CASSFQGALEQYF.

The V gene is TRBV7-9, the J gene TRBJ2-2; D possibly corresponds to TRBD2 (6 bases). The CDR3 consists of 16 residues. V was cut by 6 bases and J by 1 base, with 15 bases left in between. Germline V gives CDR1 SEHNR, CDR2 FQNEAQ (reference sequence). CDR3 DNA: TGTGCCAGCAGGCGGCCGGGACTGGGGAACACCGGGGAGCTGTTTTTT. As protein: CASRRPGLGNTGELFF.

The chain joins TRBV19 to TRBJ1-1, with 9 positions matching TRBD1. The CDR3 is made up of 16 amino acids. The V and J ends lost 10 bases and 1 base, in that order; junction bases with no gene match: 13. Germline V CDR1 and CDR2: LNHDA, SQIVND (reference sequence). The CDR3 sequence is CATYLGPGQGNTEAFF. As DNA, the CDR3 is TGTGCCACGTACCTAGGCCCGGGACAGGGGAACACTGAAGCTTTCTTT.

In DNA form, the CDR3 reads TGTGCCAGTCCGGGACTAGGGGCCGGTGGTGAGCAGTTCTTC. Its translation: CASPGLGAGGEQFF. The gene calls are TRBV6-5 and TRBJ2-1; 8 nucleotides line up with TRBD2. Germline V lookup: CDR1 MNHEY, CDR2 SVGAGI. Trimming removed 9 bases from V and 9 bases from J; junction bases left unmatched: 13. This CDR3 contains 14 residues.

This clone has a single count. This chain links TRBV12-5 with TRBJ2-5; 7 bases match TRBD1. Losses at the gene ends were 6 bases for V and 4 bases for J; bases not matched to a gene: 5. The CDR3 has 13 amino acids. The germline V gene encodes CDR1 LGHNT and CDR2 FRNRAP. CDR3 DNA: TGTGCTAGTGGCCCCGGGACAGCAGAGACCCAGTACTTC. As protein: CASGPGTAETQYF.

This clone was detected only once. The chain has TRBV11-3 and TRBJ1-1, with D perhaps TRBD1 (6 bases). The germline CDR1 and CDR2 sequences are SGHNT and YENEEA. The V and J ends lost 5 bases and 4 bases respectively, with 17 bases between them. This CDR3 spans 15 amino acids. This CDR3 is CASSPRGGGSTEAFF. For the CDR3, the DNA is TGTGCCAGCAGCCCCCGGGGAGGGGGAAGCACTGAAGCTTTCTTT.

This clone occurred a few times. J is TRBJ2-1 and V is TRBV14, with D tentatively TRBD1 (5 bases). Germline CDR1 is SGHDN and CDR2 is FVKESK. The CDR3 covers 14 residues. The V gene lost 5 bases and the J gene lost 7 bases, with 15 bases spanning the gap. The CDR3 bases are TGTGCCAGCAGCGGGTTAGGGGTCGGTAATGAGCAGTTCTTC. This sequence encodes CASSGLGVGNEQFF.

The CDR3 bases are TGTGCCAGCAGCGGAACAGGGGCCCTTTCCTACGAGCAGTACTTC. Amino acid sequence: CASSGTGALSYEQYF. The J gene is TRBJ2-7, the V gene TRBV7-6, with 7 bases identical to TRBD1. Germline CDR1 SGHVS, CDR2 FNYEAQ. Trimming removed 5 bases from V and 1 base from J; junction bases left unmatched: 8. The CDR3 consists of 15 residues.

V gene TRBV9 combines with J gene TRBJ1-5, with a possible D match to TRBD1 (6 bases). The CDR3 has 15 residues. Germline V gene data show CDR1 as SGDLS and CDR2 as YYNGEE. Deletions cut 4 bases from V and 6 bases from J, with 17 bases between. The CDR3 DNA reads as TGTGCCAGCAGCCCGCCGGGGGCTAGCGGTCAGCCCCAGCATTTT. This codes for CASSPPGASGQPQHF.

The chain employs TRBV5-5 and TRBJ2-5; 7 bases fit TRBD1. The V segment lost 3 bases and the J segment 4 bases; nucleotides outside the gene matches: 6. The CDR3 has 14 residues. The germline gives CDR1 SGHKS, CDR2 YYEKEE (reference sequence). The CDR3 bases are TGTGCCAGCAGCTCCCTCGACAGGGCAGAGACCCAGTACTTC. It specifies CASSSLDRAETQYF.

This chain uses TRBV12-5 with TRBJ1-5; D might be TRBD1 (6 bases). The CDR3 spans 16 residues. Trimming took 3 bases from V and 3 from J, leaving 15 bases between them. CDR1 and CDR2 from the germline V gene are LGHNT and FRNRAP. The CDR3 sequence: CASGFTGTPYNQPQHF. The CDR3 bases are TGTGCTAGTGGTTTTACCGGGACACCATACAATCAGCCCCAGCATTTT.

This chain connects TRBV27 to TRBJ2-3, with no clear D. Trimming removed 3 bases at V and 6 bases at J, with 13 bases between. Germline V gene lookup returns CDR1 MNHEY and CDR2 SMNVEV (reference sequence). The CDR3 consists of 14 residues. DNA of the CDR3: TGTGCCAGCAGTTTTAGGCGGCCCCGGGATACGCAGTATTTT. This codes for CASSFRRPRDTQYF.

Here the CDR3 DNA reads TGCGCCAGCACAGCTGACAGGCTCCCGGGCACCGGGGAGCTGTTTTTT. The encoded protein is CASTADRLPGTGELFF. The chain combines TRBV4-1 with TRBJ2-2, with D perhaps TRBD1 (6 bases). The CDR3 sequence is 16 residues long. Trimming took 7 bases from V and 4 from J, leaving 19 bases between them. Germline V gene lookup returns CDR1 MGHRA and CDR2 YSYEKL.

This rearrangement joins TRBV10-3 to TRBJ2-1; 11 bases are shared with TRBD2. This CDR3 is 14 amino acids long. Unmatched junction bases numbered 5, after V lost 8 bases and J lost 5 bases. Germline CDR1 and CDR2: ENHRY and SYGVKD. CDR3 sequence: CAIGSGRANNEQFF. The CDR3 bases are TGTGCCATCGGTAGCGGGAGGGCAAACAATGAGCAGTTCTTC.

CDR3 protein: CASSIISGIGEKLFF. The CDR3 nucleotides are TGTGCCAGTAGTATAATCTCGGGGATAGGTGAAAAACTGTTTTTT. This sequence joins TRBV19 and TRBJ1-4; D gene uncertain. The V gene's germline CDR1 is LNHDA and CDR2 SQIVND (reference sequence). This CDR3 has 15 residues. The germline V and J ends were trimmed by 2 bases and 7 bases, with 14 bases remaining between them.

This clone occurred a few times. The chain carries TRBV19 and TRBJ1-2; 8 positions agree with TRBD1. J gave up 7 bases and V 3 bases, and 7 bases lay outside the gene matches. The CDR3 spans 14 residues. Germline CDR1 is LNHDA and CDR2 is SQIVND (reference sequence). The CDR3 here is CASSINRGDGGYTF. For the CDR3, the DNA is TGTGCCAGTAGTATCAACAGGGGGGATGGTGGCTACACCTTC.

This clone has more than one count but fewer than ten. This sequence joins TRBV19 and TRBJ2-1, with D perhaps TRBD1 (5 bases). The CDR3 has 18 amino acids. The germline V gene encodes CDR1 LNHDA and CDR2 SQIVND (reference sequence). The germline V and J ends were trimmed by 4 bases and 2 bases, with 21 bases remaining between them. The CDR3 region has the DNA TGTGCCAGTAGTACTCCCCCAACCGCAGGGCCGGCCTACAATGAGCAGTTCTTC. Amino acid sequence: CASSTPPTAGPAYNEQFF.